These T cell receptor beta chains were read from a single sample in a study of blood T cell repertoires in COVID-19. Profiled with immunoSEQ multiplex PCR; TCRdb holds only in-frame clones, not every one. The sample records tens of thousands of clones, 87% being singletons. Sequencing was done on a sample of peripheral blood. All receptors derive from a woman aged 45-65 years with COVID-19, enrolled during active disease. Each CDR3 is given with its conserved first and last residue. The order of the fields is J gene, V gene, D gene, clone size, CDR3 DNA, CDR3 protein. The D gene is left open where the match is weak. A row's size may be missing; if present it is once, few, many or a size class.

>TRBJ2-5|TRBV24-1|TRBD2|-
TGTGCCACCAGCGCTGTGTTTAGCGGGAGCCAAGAGACCCAGTACTTC
CATSAVFSGSQETQYF
>TRBJ2-3|TRBV4-2|-|-
TGTGCCAGCAGCCAAGATAGGCGGATCACAGATACGCAGTATTTT
CASSQDRRITDTQYF
>TRBJ2-7|TRBV6-2/TRBV6-3|-|once
TGTGCCAGCAGTTACTCCCCTTCCGGCGGATCCTACGAGCAGTACTTC
CASSYSPSGGSYEQYF
>TRBJ2-1|TRBV7-9|TRBD1|-
TGTGCCAGCAGTTCGGCGACAGGGCTCGGGAATGAGCAGTTCTTC
CASSSATGLGNEQFF
>TRBJ1-5|TRBV3-1/TRBV3-2|-|-
TGTGCCAGCAGCCAGGCTGGGGCCGTTCAGCCCCAGCATTTT
CASSQAGAVQPQHF
>TRBJ2-3|TRBV2|TRBD2|-
TGTGCCAGCCGTCGACTAGCGCAAGGGACAGATACGCAGTATTTT
CASRRLAQGTDTQYF
>TRBJ1-1|TRBV5-1|-|-
TGCGCCAGCAGACCCCCTGGGACATTGAACACTGAAGCTTTCTTT
CASRPPGTLNTEAFF
>TRBJ2-4|TRBV19|TRBD1|-
TGTGCCAGTAGTAGGACAGGGACGACCAAAAACATTCAGTACTTC
CASSRTGTTKNIQYF
>TRBJ1-5|TRBV7-8|-|-
TGTGCCAGCAGCCCAAGGTGGAGGAGGGATCAGCCCCAGCATTTT
CASSPRWRRDQPQHF
>TRBJ1-5|TRBV7-2|-|-
TGTGCCAGCAGCTTAAGCAGGGCCCCCAATCAGCCCCAGCATTTT
CASSLSRAPNQPQHF
>TRBJ2-7|TRBV3-1/TRBV3-2|-|-
TGTGCCAGCAGCCATAAAGGGCGGGACCTTGACGAGCAGTACTTC
CASSHKGRDLDEQYF
>TRBJ2-7|TRBV28|TRBD2|-
TGTGCCAGCAGCCCTAGCGGGAGTTCGCTCGAGCAGTACTTC
CASSPSGSSLEQYF
>TRBJ1-1|TRBV20-1|-|-
TGCAGTGCTAGTACCCTAGCCGCCAGGACCACTGAAGCTTTCTTT
CSASTLAARTTEAFF
>TRBJ2-2|TRBV5-1|TRBD1|-
TGCGCCAGCAGCGTACAGGGGATCTCCGGGGAGCTGTTTTTT
CASSVQGISGELFF
>TRBJ2-7|TRBV2|TRBD2|-
TGTGCCAGCATCGATAGCGGGAGCTCCTACGAGCAGTACTTC
CASIDSGSSYEQYF
>TRBJ2-1|TRBV27|TRBD2|-
TGTGCCAGCAGCTCTAGACTAGCGGGAGGGCCTAGGGAGCAGTTCTTC
CASSSRLAGGPREQFF
>TRBJ1-1|TRBV27|-|-
TGTGCCAGCAGTTTTGGGCAGCACACTGAAGCTTTCTTT
CASSFGQHTEAFF
>TRBJ2-6|TRBV5-6|-|-
TGTGCCAGCAGCTTTCGAAGGGGGACTGGGGCCAACGTCCTGACTTTC
CASSFRRGTGANVLTF
>TRBJ2-5|TRBV2|-|-
TGTGCCAGCAGGGCGACAGGAGGAGAGACCCAGTACTTC
CASRATGGETQYF
>TRBJ2-1|TRBV7-8|TRBD1|-
TGTGCCAGCAGCTTAGTTGGGACAGGGTTCCCTCACGAGCAGTTCTTC
CASSLVGTGFPHEQFF
>TRBJ2-3|TRBV3-1/TRBV3-2|-|-
TGTGCCAGCAGCCAAGATAGGACCGAGGGAGATACGCAGTATTTT
CASSQDRTEGDTQYF
>TRBJ2-5|TRBV5-1|TRBD1|-
TGCGCCAGCAGCAATCCGACAGGGGCTGGAGAGACCCAGTACTTC
CASSNPTGAGETQYF
>TRBJ2-2|TRBV11-2|-|-
TGTGCCAGCAGCTTAATTAGTGAAGAGCTGTTTTTT
CASSLISEELFF
>TRBJ2-7|TRBV5-4|TRBD2|-
TGTGCCAGCAGCTTTGAGACTAGCGAGTCCTACGAGCAGTACTTC
CASSFETSESYEQYF
>TRBJ2-1|TRBV9|TRBD2|few
TGTGCCAGCAGCGTAGGAGCGGGAGGGCCACGAGAGCAGTTCTTC
CASSVGAGGPREQFF
>TRBJ1-6|TRBV7-8|-|-
TGTGCCAGCAGCTCAGGACAGTCCAATTCACCCCTCCACTTT
CASSSGQSNSPLHF
>TRBJ2-3|TRBV14|TRBD2|once
TGTGCCAGCAGCCCGACTAGCTTTGATACGCAGTATTTT
CASSPTSFDTQYF
>TRBJ1-1|TRBV30|-|-
TGTGCCTGGAGGGAACCAGGGTTTGGGACTGAAGCTTTCTTT
CAWREPGFGTEAFF
>TRBJ2-5|TRBV2|TRBD1|once
TGTGCCAGCAGGGTAGACAGGGGAGAGACCCAGTACTTC
CASRVDRGETQYF
>TRBJ2-1|TRBV24-1|TRBD2|-
TGTGCCACATCCGGCGGGAGAGGAGGCTTCAATGAGCAGTTCTTC
CATSGGRGGFNEQFF
>TRBJ2-7|TRBV27|-|-
TGTGCCAGCAGTTTTTTAGGAGACCCGAAATACGAGCAGTACTTC
CASSFLGDPKYEQYF
>TRBJ2-3|TRBV4-3|-|-
TGCGCCAGCAGCCAAGATGCGGGTCGGCCTCCAAAGGGTACGCAGTATTTT
CASSQDAGRPPKGTQYF
>TRBJ2-7|TRBV6-5|-|-
TGTGCCAACTGGCGGGCCAGCCTGCACTTC
CANWRASLHF
>TRBJ1-1|TRBV10-1|-|few
TGCGCCAGCAGTGGCCCCCCAGCAGGGGCCACTGAAGCTTTCTTT
CASSGPPAGATEAFF
>TRBJ2-3|TRBV7-6|TRBD2|few
TGTGCCAGCAGCTTACTCGGGACTAGCGGCGGCACAGATACGCAGTATTTT
CASSLLGTSGGTDTQYF
>TRBJ2-7|TRBV14|-|-
TGTGCCAGCAGCCAAGTCGCATGGGTGAGAGGCGAGCAGTACTTC
CASSQVAWVRGEQYF
>TRBJ2-3|TRBV15|-|-
TGTGCCACCAGCAGAGAGGTAGGGGTCACAGATACGCAGTATTTT
CATSREVGVTDTQYF
>TRBJ1-2|TRBV19|-|once
TGTGCCAGTAGTTCCCTAGGCCCTAACTATGGCTACACCTTC
CASSSLGPNYGYTF
>TRBJ1-1|TRBV5-4|-|-
TGTGCCAGCAGCTTAAAAGGGGCGAACACTGAAGCTTTCTTT
CASSLKGANTEAFF
>TRBJ2-7|TRBV5-1|-|-
TGCGCCAGCAGCTTGAGGGGCTACGAGCAGTACTTC
CASSLRGYEQYF
>TRBJ2-5|TRBV5-1|-|-
TGCGCCAGCAGCTTGGCGGTGCAAGAGACCCAGTACTTC
CASSLAVQETQYF
>TRBJ2-5|TRBV5-1|-|-
TGCGCCAGCAGCTTAAGATCCAGAGGGGAGACCCAGTACTTC
CASSLRSRGETQYF
>TRBJ1-2|TRBV7-9|-|few
TGTGCCAGCAGCCTCCCTAGACAGTTGAGTGGCTACACCTTC
CASSLPRQLSGYTF
>TRBJ1-4|TRBV30|-|-
TGTGCCTGGAGTGTATGGGGGGAGGACGAAAAACTGTTTTTT
CAWSVWGEDEKLFF
>TRBJ2-1|TRBV27|TRBD2|-
TGTGCCAGCAGTGGGTTAGCGGGAGGGAAAAACAATGAGCAGTTCTTC
CASSGLAGGKNNEQFF
>TRBJ2-7|TRBV3-1/TRBV3-2|TRBD2|few
TGTGCCAGCAGCCAAGAAAGGACTAGCGGGAGACACTTC
CASSQERTSGRHF
>TRBJ2-7|TRBV7-8|TRBD2|-
TGTGCCAGCAGCTCCCAGAGCGGGAGTCCCTACGAGCAGTACTTC
CASSSQSGSPYEQYF
>TRBJ2-3|TRBV25-1|-|-
TGTGCCAGCAGTTCTATTTCTCCAACTATGCAGTATTTT
CASSSISPTMQYF
>TRBJ2-1|TRBV30|-|-
TGTGCCTGGAGCGCCCTCTTGGGTCTAGGAAGAAATGAGCAGTTCTTC
CAWSALLGLGRNEQFF
>TRBJ1-6|TRBV23-1|TRBD1|-
TGCGCCAGCAGTCAATCTTCGACCGCAGGGGGGCATAATTCACCCCTCCACTTT
CASSQSSTAGGHNSPLHF
>TRBJ1-5|TRBV19|-|-
TGTGCCAGTAGTGTCCAGGGTTCAGAGAATCAGCCCCAGCATTTT
CASSVQGSENQPQHF
>TRBJ1-6|TRBV5-4|TRBD1|-
TGTGCCAGCAGCTCGGGACAGGCCTTTTCACCCCTCCACTTT
CASSSGQAFSPLHF
>TRBJ2-1|TRBV29-1|-|-
TGCAGCGTGAGAGGTTCGAATGAGCAGTTCTTC
CSVRGSNEQFF
>TRBJ2-7|TRBV5-1|TRBD2|-
TGCGCCAGCAGCTTAAGACTGACTAGCGGGGGCTACGAGCAGTACTTC
CASSLRLTSGGYEQYF
>TRBJ2-7|TRBV7-9|TRBD1|medium-sized
TGTGCCAGCAGCTCAGCAGGACAGGGAGTCGAGCAGTACTTC
CASSSAGQGVEQYF